This T cell receptor beta chain was sequenced for a study of cytomegalovirus exposure and HLA in healthy donors. Germline V gives CDR1 SNHLY, CDR2 FYNNEI. The CDR3 runs to 10 residues. The ends were cut back, 7 bases at V and 10 bases at J, with 10 bases in the middle. The assay was immunoSEQ multiplex PCR, and TCRdb's table has in-frame clones only and misses some. The sample holds 200,000 to 250,000 clones, roughly 84% seen once. Findings and caveats of the study: A few CMV-associated chains were confirmed in vitro to be specific for CMV antigens.

This clone was seen a handful of times. Antigen unknown. The chain combines TRBV2 with TRBJ1-2; D remains unclear. The TCR originated in a woman in her twenties or thirties in good health and CMV-seropositive. The sample comprised PBMCs. CDR3 in amino acids: CASNPQDYTF. Here the CDR3 DNA reads TGTGCCAGCAACCCCCAGGACTACACCTTC.